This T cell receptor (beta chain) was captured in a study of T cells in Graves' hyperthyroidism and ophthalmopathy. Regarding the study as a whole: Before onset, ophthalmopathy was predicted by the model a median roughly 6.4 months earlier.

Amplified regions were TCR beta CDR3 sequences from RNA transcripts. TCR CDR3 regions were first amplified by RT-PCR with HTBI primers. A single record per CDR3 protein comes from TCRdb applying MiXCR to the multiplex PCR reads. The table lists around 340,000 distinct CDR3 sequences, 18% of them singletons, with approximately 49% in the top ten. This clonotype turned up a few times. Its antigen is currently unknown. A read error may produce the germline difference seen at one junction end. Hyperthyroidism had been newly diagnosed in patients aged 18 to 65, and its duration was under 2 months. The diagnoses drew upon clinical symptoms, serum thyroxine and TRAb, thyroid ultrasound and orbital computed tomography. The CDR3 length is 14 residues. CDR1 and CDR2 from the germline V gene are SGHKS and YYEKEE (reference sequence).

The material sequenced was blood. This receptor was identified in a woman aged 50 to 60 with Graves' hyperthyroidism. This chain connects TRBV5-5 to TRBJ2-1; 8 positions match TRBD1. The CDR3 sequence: CASSLGTGNNEQFF. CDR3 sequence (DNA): TGTGCCAGCAGCCTAGGGACAGGTAACAATGAGCAGTTCTTT. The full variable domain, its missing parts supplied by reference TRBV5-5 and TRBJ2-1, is DAGVTQSPTHLIKTRGQQVTLRCSPISGHKSVSWYQQVLGQGPQFIFQYYEKEERGRGNFPDRFSARQFPNYSSELNVNALLLGDSALYLCASSLGTGNNEQFFGPGTRLTVL.